The clone carrying this T cell receptor beta chain was observed a handful of times. The data originate from a study of metastatic and nonmetastatic thyroid tumors. TCRdb re-called clones via MiXCR from the PCR reads. The sample includes tens of thousands of clones, around 14% of them seen just once. No patient received treatment before thyroid surgery. This CDR3 is 16 amino acids long. Germline CDR1 reads MNHEY; CDR2 reads SMNVEV (reference sequence). Trimming took off 3 bases at V and 6 bases at J, with 20 bases between the two ends. The genes are TRBV27 and TRBJ1-1; possible D gene TRBD1, 6 bases. Material: blood. The receptor was isolated from a male donor with papillary thyroid cancer or a benign thyroid nodule (not recorded which). Some clones in this sample may be carry-over from other donors' samples. CDR3 DNA: TGTGCCAGCAGTTTTTTACCGAGACAGGTACCCGCTGAAGCTTTCTTT. Translation gives CASSFLPRQVPAEAFF.